Reported below is one T cell receptor beta chain. Antigen: not known. Only CD45RO-negative cells positively selected for CCR7 counted as naive CD8 cells, so terminally differentiated effector memory CD45RA+ cells were excluded. In the sorted-subset replicate PCRs, 150 to 200 ng DNA, roughly 30,000 T cell genomes, was used. Libraries were prepared by immunoSEQ multiplex PCR; TCRdb keeps only in-frame clonotypes and omits some of them. The table shows about 2.1 million clones, with 85% to 95% occurring only once. These data belong to a study of shared clonotypes between healthy human individuals. Findings and limits, study-wide: Unshared clonotypes carried lower generation probabilities than those common to all four donors.

The sequencing sample was made of naive CD8+ T cells from PBMCs. This TCR came from a young man in good health. Some clones in this sample may be carry-over from other donors' samples.

CDR3 amino acids: CASNTITDTQYF. The DNA of the CDR3 is TGTGCCAGCAACACAATAACAGATACGCAGTATTTT. The chain joins TRBV6-5 to TRBJ2-3; D is unclear. CDR1 is MNHEY and CDR2 is SVGAGI in the germline V gene. The germline V and J ends were trimmed by 7 bases and 3 bases, with 8 bases remaining between them. This CDR3 has 12 amino acids.